One and the same sample provided the 25 T cell receptor beta chains below, sequenced in a study of blood T cell repertoires in COVID-19 (dated by TCRdb to between 2020 and 2021). Receptor libraries were prepared by the immunoSEQ multiplex PCR assay. Here the immuneACCESS table is served through TCRdb, limited to in-frame sequences with V and J called. Missing clones are a known gap in these copies; in checked studies unresolved V genes cover under half, and the rest lacks a known reason. For this sample there are 150,000 to 200,000 clones; about 82% appear just once. The ten largest clones take up 5% to 8.5% of the sample. The sample taken for sequencing was peripheral blood. Receptors originate from a man aged 65-85 years with active or convalescent COVID-19.

CDR3 DNA sequence: TGTGCCAGTACCCTGGAAAGCGTCGGGGGCAATCAGCCCCAGCATTTT. This encodes CASTLESVGGNQPQHF. The chain is built from TRBV19 and TRBJ1-5, with D unresolved. Germline V CDR1 and CDR2: LNHDA, SQIVND (reference sequence). The V gene lost 7 bases and the J gene lost 2 bases, with 18 bases spanning the gap. The CDR3 loop spans 16 amino acids.

This clone was observed a single time. This chain's CDR3 is CASSLDGTTTGELFF. The CDR3 DNA reads TGTGCCAGCAGCTTAGATGGGACAACCACCGGGGAGCTGTTTTTT. The chain employs TRBV7-2 and TRBJ2-2; tentative D call: TRBD1 (6 bases). Germline CDR1 is SGHTA and CDR2 is FQGNSA. V was cut by 1 base and J by 4 bases, with 10 bases left in between. This CDR3 spans 15 amino acids.

The chain is built from TRBV6-5 and TRBJ2-3, with D possibly matching TRBD2 (5 bases). CDR1 and CDR2 (germline): MNHEY, SVGAGI. Trimming shortened V by 8 bases and J by 1 base, and 10 bases separated the two germline ends. This CDR3 contains 13 residues. In DNA, the CDR3 is TGTGCCAGCCGGGATAGCGGCACAGATACGCAGTATTTT. Amino acids: CASRDSGTDTQYF.

The rearrangement joins TRBV4-1 to TRBJ1-5; 7 nucleotides align to TRBD1. V lost 2 bases to trimming and J lost 3 bases; unmatched junction nucleotides: 4. CDR1 is MGHRA, CDR2 YSYEKL, per germline. The CDR3 sequence is 15 residues long. The CDR3 is CASSQPDRVNQPQHF. DNA of the CDR3: TGCGCCAGCAGCCAACCCGACAGGGTCAATCAGCCCCAGCATTTT.

The chain carries TRBV7-9 and TRBJ2-7, with a possible D match to TRBD2 (6 bases). CDR1 is SEHNR, CDR2 FQNEAQ, per germline (reference sequence). Trimming pared 2 bases from V and 5 bases from J, leaving 16 bases between. The CDR3 is 15 amino acids. The CDR3 nucleotides read TGTGCCAGCAGCTTACGTGGGACTGTTAAGGACGAGCAGTACTTC. Translated, it gives CASSLRGTVKDEQYF.

This clone was detected a few times. The chain recombines TRBV7-9 with TRBJ2-3; TRBD1 agrees at 7 bases. Unmatched junction bases numbered 3, after V lost 5 bases and J lost 1 base. The CDR3 sequence is 14 residues long. The germline V gene encodes CDR1 SEHNR and CDR2 FQNEAQ (reference sequence). The CDR3 is CASSEGGGTDTQYF. CDR3 nucleotides: TGTGCCAGCAGCGAAGGGGGCGGCACAGATACGCAGTATTTT.

The V call is TRBV5-4, the J call TRBJ2-7; 9 bases fit TRBD1. The germline V gene encodes CDR1 SGHNT and CDR2 YYREEE (reference sequence). J was trimmed by 3 bases and V by 2 bases; bases with no gene match: 6. This CDR3 is built from 15 residues. CDR3 nucleotide sequence: TGTGCCAGCAGCTTCGGACAGGGGAGACACTACGAGCAGTACTTC. Protein product: CASSFGQGRHYEQYF.

J is TRBJ2-5 and V is TRBV29-1, with D tentatively TRBD1 (5 bases). The CDR3 loop spans 12 amino acids. The germline V gene has CDR1 SQVTM and CDR2 ANQGSEA. The V end lost 3 bases, the J end lost 0 bases, and 5 bases lay between the germline ends. CDR3: CSVEGHQETQYF. The DNA for the CDR3 is TGCAGCGTTGAGGGGCACCAAGAGACCCAGTACTTC.

The rearrangement uses TRBV14 and TRBJ2-3; no reliable D call. Deletions cut 3 bases from V and 2 bases from J, with 9 bases between. CDR3 length: 14 amino acids. Germline V gives CDR1 SGHDN, CDR2 FVKESK. This chain's CDR3 is CASSHKLVTDTQYF. In nucleotides, the CDR3 is TGTGCCAGCAGCCACAAGCTCGTCACAGATACGCAGTATTTT. The full variable domain, completed using reference TRBV14 and TRBJ2-3, is EAGVTQFPSHSVIEKGQTVTLRCDPISGHDNLYWYRRVMGKEIKFLLHFVKESKQDESGMPNNRFLAERTGGTYSTLKVQPAELEDSGVYFCASSHKLVTDTQYFGPGTRLTVL.

This chain joins TRBV30 and TRBJ2-3; D gene unclear. This CDR3 is 11 amino acids long. Germline V gene sequence: CDR1 GTSNPN, CDR2 SVGIG (reference sequence). The V and J ends lost 4 bases and 4 bases respectively, with 6 bases between them. CDR3 DNA: TGTGCCTGGACACGGGCAGATACGCAGTATTTT. This encodes CAWTRADTQYF.

The V gene is TRBV21-1, the J gene TRBJ1-3. TRBV21-1 is a recognized pseudogene. The CDR3 is 17 amino acids. The CDR3 DNA reads TGTGCCAGCAGCAAAATCAGACGGAGGGCCTCTGGAAACACCATATATTTT. As protein: CASSKIRRRASGNTIYF.

This clone has only a few counts. DNA for the CDR3: TGTGCCAGCAGCCTTCGACAGATGAACACTGAAGCTTTCTTT. Translated, it gives CASSLRQMNTEAFF. V and J are TRBV5-8 and TRBJ1-1, with D possibly matching TRBD1 (5 bases). Germline V gives CDR1 SGHTS, CDR2 YDEGEE. CDR3 size: 14 residues. Trimming shortened V by 4 bases and J by 0 bases, and 10 bases separated the two germline ends. Looking up the rest from reference TRBV5-8 and TRBJ1-1 gives the full variable domain: EAGVTQSPTHLIKTRGQQATLRCSPISGHTSVYWYQQALGLGLQFLLWYDEGEERNRGNFPPRFSGRQFPNYSSELNVNALELEDSALYLCASSLRQMNTEAFFGQGTRLTVV.

The chain recombines TRBV24-1 with TRBJ1-5; D not certain. The V end lost 3 bases, the J end lost 1 base, and 9 bases lay between the germline ends. Germline V gene data show CDR1 as KGHDR and CDR2 as SFDVKD. CDR3 length: 15 amino acids. This CDR3 reads CATSDQANSNQPQHF. The CDR3 DNA sequence: TGTGCCACCAGTGATCAGGCAAACAGCAATCAGCCCCAGCATTTT.

The V call is TRBV7-2, the J call TRBJ1-6; no reliable D call. Germline assignment: CDR1 SGHTA and CDR2 FQGNSA. Trimming took 5 bases from V and 7 from J, leaving 9 bases between them. This CDR3 has 13 amino acids. The CDR3 region is CASSPSLNSPLHF. The CDR3 DNA is TGTGCCAGCAGCCCCAGTTTGAATTCACCCCTCCACTTT. Complete variable domain (other parts from reference TRBV7-2 and TRBJ1-6): GAGVSQSPSNKVTEKGKDVELRCDPISGHTALYWYRQSLGQGLEFLIYFQGNSAPDKSGLPSDRFSAERTGGSVSTLTIQRTQQEDSAVYLCASSPSLNSPLHFGNGTRLTVT.

The rearrangement uses TRBV7-2 and TRBJ2-5, with 7 bases that match TRBD2. The V gene end was trimmed by 1 base and the J gene end by 5 bases; junction bases not matched to a gene: 7. The CDR3 is made up of 15 amino acids. Looked up from germline, CDR1 is SGHTA and CDR2 is FQGNSA. CDR3 sequence reads: CASSLEGLGVETQYF. DNA for the CDR3: TGTGCCAGCAGCTTAGAAGGACTAGGGGTGGAGACCCAGTACTTC. Full variable domain (missing parts from reference TRBV7-2 and TRBJ2-5): GAGVSQSPSNKVTEKGKDVELRCDPISGHTALYWYRQSLGQGLEFLIYFQGNSAPDKSGLPSDRFSAERTGGSVSTLTIQRTQQEDSAVYLCASSLEGLGVETQYFGPGTRLLVL.

The chain carries TRBV4-1 and TRBJ2-7; 13 bases line up with TRBD2. Trimming cost V 6 bases and J 3 bases; bases outside gene matches: 8. The CDR3 is made up of 16 amino acids. CDR1 and CDR2 from the germline V gene are MGHRA and YSYEKL. For the CDR3, the DNA is TGCGCCAGCAGTCGGACTAGCGGGAGCGAGTTCTACGAGCAGTACTTC. Protein: CASSRTSGSEFYEQYF.

The J gene is TRBJ1-2, the V gene TRBV2; unclear D gene. CDR3 size: 13 residues. V was trimmed by 7 bases and J by 4 bases, leaving 13 bases between them. CDR1 is SNHLY, CDR2 FYNNEI, per germline. The CDR3 region is CASTSAGTYGYTF. The CDR3 DNA is TGTGCCAGCACATCGGCAGGAACCTATGGCTACACCTTC.

This clone came up a few times. The chain couples TRBV24-1 to TRBJ2-2; D remains unclear. Trimming took 3 bases from V and 7 from J, leaving 11 bases between them. The CDR3 sequence is 14 residues long. Germline lookup yields CDR1 KGHDR and CDR2 SFDVKD. CDR3 nucleotide sequence: TGTGCCACCAGTGATCCCATGGCACGCGGGGAGCTGTTTTTT. Residues: CATSDPMARGELFF.

The CDR3 reads CARRTSGSTDTQYF. The CDR3 bases are TGTGCCAGAAGGACTAGCGGGAGCACAGATACGCAGTATTTT. The genes are TRBV2 and TRBJ2-3; 11 bases are shared with TRBD2. The CDR3 sequence is 14 residues long. Germline CDR1 SNHLY, CDR2 FYNNEI. V was pared by 9 bases and J by 0 bases, with 2 bases of the junction left unmatched.

The chain employs TRBV19 and TRBJ1-1, with 10 bases aligning to TRBD1. This CDR3 is built from 14 residues. Trimming took 3 bases from V and 11 from J; bases not matched to a gene: 9. Germline CDR1 reads LNHDA; CDR2 reads SQIVND (reference sequence). The CDR3 loop reads CASSILGQGYSAFF. The CDR3 coding sequence is TGTGCCAGTAGTATTTTGGGACAGGGGTACTCGGCTTTCTTT.

This clone was found many times. V usage is TRBV9 and J usage is TRBJ2-2, with D perhaps TRBD2 (6 bases). Trimming took off 6 bases at V and 0 bases at J, with 15 bases between the two ends. CDR1 and CDR2 (germline): SGDLS, YYNGEE. The CDR3 extends over 16 amino acids. CDR3 residues: CASTLRGDANTGELFF. DNA for the CDR3: TGTGCCAGCACCTTGCGGGGAGACGCGAACACCGGGGAGCTGTTTTTT.

As DNA, the CDR3 is TGTGCCAGCAACCAGGGGGCCACTAATGAAAAACTGTTTTTT. Its translation: CASNQGATNEKLFF. The chain carries TRBV19 and TRBJ1-4, with 8 positions matching TRBD1. CDR3 length: 14 residues. Germline values: CDR1 LNHDA, CDR2 SQIVND (reference sequence). The ends lost 9 bases at V and 2 bases at J; junction bases unmatched: 5.

This clone has more than one count but fewer than ten. V usage is TRBV10-3 and J usage is TRBJ2-1; TRBD2 matches 11 bases. Losses at the gene ends were 6 bases for V and 6 bases for J; bases not matched to a gene: 1. The CDR3 has 13 residues. Germline values: CDR1 ENHRY, CDR2 SYGVKD. CDR3 protein: CAISGLAGNEQFF. CDR3 in DNA: TGTGCCATCAGCGGACTAGCGGGCAATGAGCAGTTCTTC.

The V gene is TRBV27, the J gene TRBJ1-6; the match to TRBD1 covers 9 bases. Unmatched junction bases numbered 3, after V lost 5 bases and J lost 7 bases. CDR1 is MNHEY and CDR2 is SMNVEV in the germline V gene (reference sequence). This CDR3 has 14 amino acids. In nucleotides, the CDR3 is TGTGCCAGCAGTCGGGACAGGGAGAATTCACCCCTCCACTTT. Its protein is CASSRDRENSPLHF.

This chain joins TRBV4-1 and TRBJ1-2; D ambiguous. The germline gives CDR1 MGHRA, CDR2 YSYEKL. V was shortened by 3 bases and J by 3 bases, with 5 bases between the two germline ends. The CDR3 is 12 amino acids. The CDR3 region has the DNA TGCGCCAGCAGCCAGTCGGACTATGGCTACACCTTC. It specifies CASSQSDYGYTF.